Shown below are 10 T cell receptor beta chains from a single sample sequenced in a study of blood T cell repertoires in COVID-19. Measured with immunoSEQ multiplex PCR; TCRdb has only the in-frame clones, and not every one. The sample yields around 130,000 clones, about four fifths seen once. Input material: peripheral blood. These TCRs come from a woman in her 70s with acute or convalescent COVID-19.

This clone was found once. V gene TRBV21-1 combines with J gene TRBJ2-3; the D call in the table, TRBD1, was not verified against the DNA. TRBV21-1 has pseudogene status. This CDR3 has 21 residues. CDR3 amino acids: CARGPAKSWDRGFRSTDTQYF. The CDR3 DNA follows: TGTGCCAGGGGGCCCGCTAAATCATGGGACAGGGGATTTAGGAGCACAGATACGCAGTATTTT.

The chain employs TRBV4-3 and TRBJ1-3; TRBD1 agrees at 11 bases. V was pared by 4 bases and J by 4 bases, with 3 bases of the junction left unmatched. The CDR3 has 15 residues. The germline V gene has CDR1 LGHNA and CDR2 YSLEER. The CDR3 loop reads CASSLDRGLGNTIYF. CDR3 DNA: TGCGCCAGCAGCCTGGACAGGGGGCTCGGAAACACCATATATTTT.

The rearrangement joins TRBV27 to TRBJ1-6, with 7 bases matching TRBD1. V lost 3 bases and J lost 9; bases outside the gene matches: 5. Germline V lookup: CDR1 MNHEY, CDR2 SMNVEV (reference sequence). This CDR3 has 14 amino acids. In DNA, the CDR3 is TGTGCCAGCAGTTTCGAGGGGGCCGGTTCACCCCTCCACTTT. Translating gives CASSFEGAGSPLHF.

The genes are TRBV19 and TRBJ1-5; tentatively, D is TRBD1 (5 bases). The CDR3 length is 15 residues. CDR1 is LNHDA, CDR2 SQIVND, per germline (reference sequence). Between the trimmed V and J ends, which lost 2 bases and 1 base, there was a span of 9 bases. The CDR3 region is CASSIIRGSNQPQHF. CDR3 coding DNA: TGTGCCAGTAGTATAATTCGGGGGAGCAATCAGCCCCAGCATTTT.

The rearrangement links TRBV27 to TRBJ1-6; tentative D call: TRBD1 (6 bases). Deletions cut 6 bases from V and 9 bases from J, with 15 bases between. CDR3 length equals 14 residues. From germline, CDR1 is MNHEY and CDR2 SMNVEV (reference sequence). CDR3 in DNA: TGTGCCAGCAGACTGGACAGTATCTTTTCACCCCTCCACTTT. This sequence encodes CASRLDSIFSPLHF.

J is TRBJ2-1 and V is TRBV2; D not certain. Germline loops: CDR1 SNHLY, CDR2 FYNNEI. This CDR3 spans 11 amino acids. V was trimmed by 4 bases and J by 9 bases, leaving 7 bases between them. The CDR3 spells CASSARLEQFF. CDR3 DNA: TGTGCCAGCAGTGCGAGGCTTGAGCAGTTCTTC.

This rearrangement joins TRBV19 to TRBJ1-5; D not certain. Germline CDR1 reads LNHDA; CDR2 reads SQIVND (reference sequence). V lost 3 bases and J lost 1, with 7 bases in between. The CDR3 covers 14 residues. This CDR3 is CASSITVSNQPQHF. As DNA, the CDR3 is TGTGCCAGTAGTATTACGGTAAGCAATCAGCCCCAGCATTTT.

The chain uses TRBV7-9 and TRBJ2-3, with D possibly matching TRBD2 (7 bases). This CDR3 region has 16 residues. The germline gives CDR1 SEHNR, CDR2 FQNEAQ (reference sequence). V was shortened by 5 bases and J by 2 bases, with 17 bases between the two germline ends. The CDR3 loop reads CASSPAAGALTDTQYF. Written as DNA, the CDR3 is TGTGCCAGCAGCCCGGCGGCGGGGGCCCTCACAGATACGCAGTATTTT.

This chain joins TRBV7-7 and TRBJ2-5, with D possibly TRBD1 on 5 matching bases. Germline V gene data show CDR1 as SSHAT and CDR2 as FNYEAQ (reference sequence). Trimming pared 5 bases from V and 2 bases from J, leaving 9 bases between. The CDR3 sequence is 13 residues long. CDR3 in amino acids: CASSPDRQETQYF. The DNA for the CDR3 is TGTGCCAGCAGCCCAGACAGACAAGAGACCCAGTACTTC.

In this sample, this clone turned up a few times. This chain connects TRBV7-2 to TRBJ2-7, with TRBD2 identical over 7 bases. V gave up 3 bases and J gave up 2 bases; unmatched junction bases: 4. CDR1 SGHTA and CDR2 FQGNSA come from the germline V gene. This CDR3 contains 14 residues. CDR3 loop: CASSFAGVTYEQYF. DNA of the CDR3: TGTGCCAGCAGCTTCGCGGGGGTTACCTACGAGCAGTACTTC. Drawing the rest from reference TRBV7-2 and TRBJ2-7, the complete variable domain is GAGVSQSPSNKVTEKGKDVELRCDPISGHTALYWYRQSLGQGLEFLIYFQGNSAPDKSGLPSDRFSAERTGGSVSTLTIQRTQQEDSAVYLCASSFAGVTYEQYFGPGTRLTVT.